This T cell receptor beta chain emerged from a study of T cell responses to AZD1222 COVID-19 vaccine. Findings of the study overall: There were repertoire samples only from the period after the peak T cell response. Compared with day 0, the breadth and depth of the Spike-specific TCR repertoire rose significantly after two doses of AZD1222. The donors showed a predominance of white British ancestry and of females, with possible underestimation of clonal diversity.

The table came from immunoSEQ multiplex PCR; TCRdb's copy has only in-frame clones and leaves some out. Of 150,000 to 200,000 clones listed, more than 85% were seen once; the top ten hold 1% to 1.5%. This CDR3 is built from 19 residues. Germline trimming cut 0 bases from V and 0 bases from J; bases unmatched to any gene: 12. CDR1 and CDR2 (germline): SGHRS, YFSETQ. Points on this clone: Its antigen is undetermined.

The rearrangement links TRBV5-1 to TRBJ2-4; TRBD1 matches 7 bases. The input for sequencing was peripheral blood, taken 28 days after the second AZD1222 dose. The clonotype comes from an adult who received the AZD1222 COVID-19 vaccine. This CDR3 is CASSLDPTGYEIAKNIQYF. The CDR3 region has the DNA TGCGCCAGCAGCTTGGACCCGACAGGGTACGAGATAGCCAAAAACATTCAGTACTTC.